This TCR beta chain was recorded in a study of neurological immune-mediated disorders. Study outcomes and limitations: Levels of TCR clonal expansion peaked in HTLV-1-associated myelopathy and reached their lowest in multiple sclerosis, under those of healthy controls.

Germline trimming cut 0 bases from V and 5 bases from J; bases unmatched to any gene: 0. CDR1 and CDR2 from the germline V gene are SGDLS and YYNGEE. This CDR3 has 14 amino acids. cDNA was made by 5'RACE with 10-nucleotide random UMIs. TCRdb used MiXCR to reprocess the 5' RACE reads, holding one entry per CDR3 protein. Here the sample spans approximately 38,000 distinct CDR3 sequences, 9.5% to 13% being singletons. The table lists this clonotype with many counts. As yet, its antigen is unknown. Libraries from sorted cells each used some 1 million CD4+ or CD8+ T cells. This chain connects TRBV9 to TRBJ2-3; 10 bases match TRBD2. The sample taken for sequencing was CD4+ T cells from blood. The receptor was derived from a woman aged 30 to 39 with HTLV-1-associated myelopathy (HAM/TSP). The DNA of the CDR3 is TGTGCCAGCAGCGTAGCTAGCGGGGGAGATACGCAGTATTTT. This encodes CASSVASGGDTQYF.